This T cell receptor beta chain was obtained from a study of T-cell reconstitution after alpha-beta-depleted transplantation in children. The study's findings and limits: Several hundred expanded graft clones reportedly supplied alpha-beta T cells about two months after transplant.

The authors prepared the TCRbeta library with unique molecular identifiers. TCRdb passed the PCR reads through MiXCR, listing each CDR3 protein once. The repertoire holds approximately 500,000 distinct CDR3 sequences, with roughly a tenth as singletons. This clonotype came up many times. Its antigen is still unknown. This CDR3 has 14 residues. Germline loops: CDR1 MDHEN, CDR2 SYDVKM. V was pared by 3 bases and J by 4 bases, with 12 bases between. The chain combines TRBV28 with TRBJ1-2; D unclear. The starting material was PBMCs, obtained before TCRalphabeta/CD19-depleted stem cell transplant. The sequence derives from a child aged 2 to 15 with inherited bone marrow failure, due to receive a stem cell transplant. Here the CDR3 DNA reads TGTGCCAGCAGTTTCCCGACGGGCCTCTATGGCTACACCTTC. Translation gives CASSFPTGLYGYTF.